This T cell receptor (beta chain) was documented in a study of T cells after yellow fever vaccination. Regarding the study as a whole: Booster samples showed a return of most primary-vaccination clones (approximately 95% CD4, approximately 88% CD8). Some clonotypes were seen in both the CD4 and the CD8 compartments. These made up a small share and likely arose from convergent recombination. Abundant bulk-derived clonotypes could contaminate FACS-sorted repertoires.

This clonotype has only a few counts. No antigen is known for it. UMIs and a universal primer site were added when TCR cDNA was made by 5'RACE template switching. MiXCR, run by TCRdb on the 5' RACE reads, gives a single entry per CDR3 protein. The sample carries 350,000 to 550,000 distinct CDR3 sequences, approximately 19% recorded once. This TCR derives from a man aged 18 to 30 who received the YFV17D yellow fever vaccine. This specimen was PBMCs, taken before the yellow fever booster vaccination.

The CDR3 nucleotides are TGTGCCAGCAGCACCAGATCTGTGAAACTGTTTTTT. As protein: CASSTRSVKLFF. The chain uses TRBV5-6 and TRBJ1-4; D is unclear. V was trimmed by 4 bases and J by 11 bases, leaving 12 bases between them. This CDR3 is 12 amino acids long. Per germline, CDR1 SGHDT and CDR2 YYEEEE.